This entry is about one T cell receptor (beta chain). The antigen remains unidentified. These data belong to a study of shared clonotypes between healthy human individuals. Study at large: Each donor's CD4 naive and CD4 memory cells filled three plates apiece, CD8 naive two, and CD8 memory one.

The method was immunoSEQ multiplex PCR; TCRdb's version includes in-frame clones alone and lacks a portion of them. The data contain about 2.4 million clones, around nine tenths of them singletons. General study results and limits: Compared with memory subsets, naive subsets generally had larger estimated richness.

Donors, without exception, were Caucasian adults residing in Nashville, Tennessee. Subsets obtained from CD4+ cells comprised CD45RA+ naive and CD45RA-negative memory cells. V was pared by 2 bases and J by 0 bases, with 4 bases between. The CDR3 extends over 13 amino acids. Germline-derived CDR1 and CDR2 are GTSNPN and SVGIG (reference sequence). This TCR derives from a man aged 18 to 30 in good health. The chain is built from TRBV30 and TRBJ2-2; unclear D gene. The sequenced sample consisted of naive CD4+ T cells sorted from blood. Subset: CD45RA+ positively selected. CDR3 sequence (DNA): TGTGCCTGGAGTAGATCGAACACCGGGGAGCTGTTTTTT. Its protein product is CAWSRSNTGELFF.